The 8 T cell receptor beta chains below were found in one sample sequenced in a study of T cells in Graves' hyperthyroidism and ophthalmopathy. TCR beta CDR3 regions were amplified from RNA transcripts. RT-PCR in the first round (using the HTBI primer set) targeted the TCR CDR3. One entry per CDR3 protein, called by TCRdb with MiXCR from the multiplex PCR reads. In the table there are fewer than 300,000 distinct CDR3 sequences, less than 30% of which are singletons. The sequencing sample was made of blood. All receptors derive from a man between 35 and 55 years old with Graves' hyperthyroidism that later progressed to Graves' ophthalmopathy.

The V gene is TRBV7-2, the J gene TRBJ2-2; D unclear. Germline CDR1 is SGHTA and CDR2 is FQGNSA. V lost 2 bases to trimming and J lost 6 bases, with 10 bases between them. The CDR3 is 14 residues long. The CDR3 spells CASSLSRIAGELFF. The CDR3 nucleotides are TGTGCCAGCAGCTTATCAAGGATAGCCGGGGAGCTGTTTTTT. Drawing the rest from reference TRBV7-2 and TRBJ2-2, the complete variable domain is GAGVSQSPSNKVTEKGKDVELRCDPISGHTALYWYRQSLGQGLEFLIYFQGNSAPDKSGLPSDRFSAERTGGSVSTLTIQRTQQEDSAVYLCASSLSRIAGELFFGEGSRLTVL.

There are many counts of this clonotype. The chain is built from TRBV6-1 and TRBJ1-2; no firm D call. Germline V gene data show CDR1 as MNHNS and CDR2 as SASEGT. The CDR3 spans 13 residues. The V and J ends lost 1 base and 4 bases respectively, with 7 bases between them. The CDR3 nucleotides read TGTGCCAGCAGTGAAGGGCCGATCTATGGCTACACCTTC. It codes for CASSEGPIYGYTF.

This clonotype was recorded many times. V is TRBV29-1 and J is TRBJ2-5; D tentatively fits TRBD1 or TRBD2 (5 bases each). The germline CDR1 and CDR2 sequences are SQVTM and ANQGSEA. This CDR3 region has 13 residues. The germline V and J ends were trimmed by 3 bases and 6 bases, with 14 bases remaining between them. CDR3 nucleotides: TGCAGCGTTGATTCCCGGGACGGGAAGACCCAGTACTTC. It yields the protein CSVDSRDGKTQYF.

This clonotype was seen at least ten times. This rearrangement joins TRBV11-2 to TRBJ1-1; D is perhaps TRBD1 (6 bases). Trimming took 1 base from V and 0 from J, leaving 15 bases between them. This CDR3 is 17 amino acids long. CDR1 SGHAT and CDR2 FQNNGV come from the germline V gene. CDR3 region: CASSLVRPGTLNTEAFF. The CDR3 DNA reads as TGTGCCAGCAGCTTAGTTAGACCCGGGACATTGAACACTGAAGCTTTCTTT.

This clonotype came up many times. The chain joins TRBV6-1 to TRBJ1-6; D remains ambiguous. Per the germline V gene, CDR1 is MNHNS and CDR2 is SASEGT. The CDR3 runs to 13 residues. The ends were cut back, 4 bases at V and 14 bases at J, with 15 bases in the middle. CDR3 DNA sequence: TGTGCCAGCAGTGGACAAGCCTTTGGGGCCCTCCACTTT. Translation: CASSGQAFGALHF.

Details on this clonotype: A much larger clone differs from this one at a single base, so this may be a read error. The chain uses TRBV5-1 and TRBJ1-1, with D unclear. CDR3 size: 14 residues. Germline V gene sequence: CDR1 SGHRS, CDR2 YFSETQ. As DNA, the CDR3 is TGCGCCAGCAGCTTGGGCTTAATGAACACTGAAGCTTCCTTT. This codes for CASSLGLMNTEASF.

The rearrangement joins TRBV28 to TRBJ2-4; TRBD2 matches 8 bases. The V and J ends lost 3 bases and 1 base, in that order; junction bases with no gene match: 2. CDR3 size: 15 residues. Germline CDR1 reads MDHEN; CDR2 reads SYDVKM. The CDR3 reads CASSLREAAKNIQYF. CDR3 nucleotide sequence: TGTGCCAGCAGTTTGCGGGAGGCGGCCAAAAACATTCAGTACTTC.

This clonotype was detected ten times or more. The V call is TRBV12-3 or TRBV12-4, the J call TRBJ2-7; TRBD1 aligns across 9 bases. The junction had 11 bases not matched to a gene; V was cut back by 8 bases and J by 12 bases. This CDR3 is 12 amino acids long. CDR3 DNA sequence: TGTGCCAGCGGCCCGGGACAGGGTTCTACGTACTTC. Its protein product is CASGPGQGSTYF.